This TCR beta chain was obtained from a study of human CD8 memory T cell subsets. TCR beta libraries were made by UMI-labeled 5' RACE. Following a re-call of the 5' RACE reads, TCRdb has one entry per CDR3 protein and lacks DNA. This specimen shows 15,000 to 20,000 distinct CDR3 sequences; the ten leading clones hold about 5.6%. Germline assignment: CDR1 MDHEN and CDR2 SYDVKM. The CDR3 is made up of 14 amino acids. Cells that were CCR7+ PD-1- TIGIT- were defined as the stem-like memory CD8+ T cell population, referred to as TSTEM. Healthy donors' buffy coats supplied the PBMC. J is TRBJ1-5 and V is TRBV28; TCRdb calls TRBD1, which cannot be checked without DNA. The sequence derives from a human donor in good health. The sequenced sample was CD8+ stem-like memory T cells (TSCM and TCM) sorted from PBMCs. Subset described: stem-like memory CD8 T cells (TSTEM), CCR7+ PD-1- TIGIT-. Here the CDR3 reads CASMTVYSNQPQHF.